The source of this TCR beta chain is a study of T cells expressing NK-cell markers. TCRdb reanalyzed the 5' RACE reads and collapses them to one entry per CDR3 protein, without DNA. The table gives 350,000 to 450,000 distinct CDR3 sequences; the top ten clones make up about 5.2% of it. CDR3 size: 17 residues. Germline-derived CDR1 and CDR2 are GTSNPN and SVGIG (reference sequence). This chain joins TRBV30 and TRBJ2-7; the D gene TCRdb calls, TRBD1, cannot be checked with no DNA. Sequencing was carried out using blood T cells: a sorted CD56 or NKG2C T cell subset, CD4+ or CD8+ T cells, or bulk PBMC T cells (not recorded which). This TCR was sampled from a man aged 18 to 69 in good health. The CDR3 sequence: CAWSGGKPGQGAYEQYF.